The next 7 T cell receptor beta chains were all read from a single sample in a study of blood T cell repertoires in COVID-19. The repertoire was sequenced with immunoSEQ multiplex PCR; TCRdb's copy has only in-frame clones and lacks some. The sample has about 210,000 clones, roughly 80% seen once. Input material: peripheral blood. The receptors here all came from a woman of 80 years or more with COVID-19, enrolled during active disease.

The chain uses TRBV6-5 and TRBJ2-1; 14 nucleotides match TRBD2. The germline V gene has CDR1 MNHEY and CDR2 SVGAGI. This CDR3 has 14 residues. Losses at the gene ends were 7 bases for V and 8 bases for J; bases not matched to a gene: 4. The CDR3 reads CASKTSGGGYEQFF. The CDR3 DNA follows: TGTGCCAGCAAGACTAGCGGGGGGGGCTATGAGCAGTTCTTC.

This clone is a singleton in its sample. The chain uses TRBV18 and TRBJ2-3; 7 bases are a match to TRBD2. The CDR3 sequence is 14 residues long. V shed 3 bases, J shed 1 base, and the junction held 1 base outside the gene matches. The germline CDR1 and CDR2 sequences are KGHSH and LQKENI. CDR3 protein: CASSPAGGTDTQYF. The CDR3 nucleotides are TGTGCCAGCTCACCCGCGGGAGGCACAGATACGCAGTATTTT.

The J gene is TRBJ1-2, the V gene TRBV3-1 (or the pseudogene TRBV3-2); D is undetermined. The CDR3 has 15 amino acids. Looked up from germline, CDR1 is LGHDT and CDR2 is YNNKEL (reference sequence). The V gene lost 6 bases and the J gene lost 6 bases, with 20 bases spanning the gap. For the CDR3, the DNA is TGTGCCAGCAGTCGCTTCCTCGAGCATGTCGATGGCTACACCTTC. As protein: CASSRFLEHVDGYTF.

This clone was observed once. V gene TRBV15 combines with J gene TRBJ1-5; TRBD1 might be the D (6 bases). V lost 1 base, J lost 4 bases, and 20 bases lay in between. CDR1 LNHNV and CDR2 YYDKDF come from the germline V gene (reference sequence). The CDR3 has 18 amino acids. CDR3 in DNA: TGTGCCACCAGCAGAGGACAGGACGTGGGAATACTTAATCAGCCCCAGCATTTT. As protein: CATSRGQDVGILNQPQHF.

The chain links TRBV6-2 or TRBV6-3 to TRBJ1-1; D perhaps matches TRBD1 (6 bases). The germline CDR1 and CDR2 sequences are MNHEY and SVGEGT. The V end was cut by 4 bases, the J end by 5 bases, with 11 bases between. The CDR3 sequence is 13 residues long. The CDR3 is CASSWDIRTEAFF. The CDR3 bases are TGTGCCAGCAGTTGGGACATTCGGACTGAAGCTTTCTTT.

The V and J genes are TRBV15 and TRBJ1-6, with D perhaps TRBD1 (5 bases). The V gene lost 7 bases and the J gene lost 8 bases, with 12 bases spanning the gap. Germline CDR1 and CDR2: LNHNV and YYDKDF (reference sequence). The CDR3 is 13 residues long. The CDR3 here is CATMKTRDSPLHF. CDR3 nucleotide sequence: TGTGCCACCATGAAGACCAGGGATTCACCCCTCCACTTT.

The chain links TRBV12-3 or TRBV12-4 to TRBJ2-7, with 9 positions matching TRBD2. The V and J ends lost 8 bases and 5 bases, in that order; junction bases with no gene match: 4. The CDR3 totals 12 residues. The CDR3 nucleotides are TGTGCCAGCTGCGGGAGGGTGGACGAGCAGTACTTC. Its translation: CASCGRVDEQYF.